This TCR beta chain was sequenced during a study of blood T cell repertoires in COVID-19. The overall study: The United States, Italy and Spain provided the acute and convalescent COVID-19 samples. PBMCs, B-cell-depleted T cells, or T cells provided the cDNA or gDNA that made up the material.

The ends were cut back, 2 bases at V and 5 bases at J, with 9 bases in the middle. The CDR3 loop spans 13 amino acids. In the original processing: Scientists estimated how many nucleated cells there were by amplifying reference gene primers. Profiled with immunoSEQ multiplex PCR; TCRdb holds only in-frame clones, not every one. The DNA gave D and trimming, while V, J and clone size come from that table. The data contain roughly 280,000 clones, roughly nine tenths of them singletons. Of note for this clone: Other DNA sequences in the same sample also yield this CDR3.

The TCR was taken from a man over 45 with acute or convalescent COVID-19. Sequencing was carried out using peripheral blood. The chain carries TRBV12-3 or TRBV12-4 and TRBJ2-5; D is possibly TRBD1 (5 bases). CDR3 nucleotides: TGTGCCAGCAGTTTAAGGGGTTCGGAGACCCAGTACTTC. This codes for CASSLRGSETQYF.